These 4 T cell receptor beta chains were sequenced from one sample in a study of T cell responses to AZD1222 COVID-19 vaccine. Assay: immunoSEQ multiplex PCR; the TCRdb copy retains only in-frame clones and omits some. The data contain more than 150,000 clones, 92% of them seen just once; the ten biggest clones take up less than 11%. The sample in question was peripheral blood, obtained on day 0 of AZD1222 vaccination. These receptors all come from an adult in good health.

The chain combines TRBV6-5 with TRBJ1-3; tentatively, D is TRBD1 (5 bases). Trimming took off 10 bases at V and 4 bases at J, with 11 bases between the two ends. Looked up from germline, CDR1 is MNHEY and CDR2 is SVGAGI. The CDR3 runs 12 residues. The CDR3, as DNA: TGTGCCACCGGGACCGACGGAAACACCATATATTTT. Translation: CATGTDGNTIYF.

The chain has TRBV2 and TRBJ2-1; no definite D call. The germline V gene has CDR1 SNHLY and CDR2 FYNNEI. V lost 8 bases and J lost 7, with 3 bases in between. CDR3 length equals 9 residues. CDR3 protein: CASSNEQFF. The CDR3 coding sequence is TGTGCCAGCTCGAATGAGCAGTTCTTC.

This chain joins TRBV12-5 and TRBJ1-1, with D maybe TRBD1 (5 bases). Per the germline V gene, CDR1 is LGHNT and CDR2 is FRNRAP. The CDR3 has 12 amino acids. Deletions cut 6 bases from V and 4 bases from J, with 9 bases between. The CDR3 protein is CASGPGGTEAFF. In DNA form, the CDR3 reads TGTGCTAGTGGCCCCGGGGGCACTGAAGCTTTCTTT.

V and J are TRBV3-1 (or the pseudogene TRBV3-2) and TRBJ2-7, with D perhaps TRBD2 (6 bases). This CDR3 region has 15 residues. V lost 1 base and J 2 bases, leaving 12 bases between the germline ends. CDR1 and CDR2 (germline): LGHDT, YNNKEL (reference sequence). CDR3 sequence reads: CASSQGPGETYEQYF. The CDR3 coding sequence is TGTGCCAGCAGCCAAGGGCCGGGGGAAACCTACGAGCAGTACTTC.